This T cell receptor (beta chain) appears in the sequencing data of a study of T cells in localized non-small cell lung cancer. Findings and caveats of the study: Longer overall survival was linked to higher blood T cell density. Adjacent lung tissue had a median roughly 55 of the top 100 clones found in the tumor.

On this clone itself: Its antigen is not known.

The data were produced by immunoSEQ multiplex PCR, yet TCRdb's version contains in-frame clones alone and is incomplete. This sample has 20,000 to 30,000 clones, with approximately 90% found just once. The source was peripheral blood, collected before any cancer treatment. The TCR comes from a female donor older than 55 with stage II squamous cell lung carcinoma.

The CDR3 bases are TGTGCCAGCAGCCTAGGACAGGGGCTGACTGAAGCTTTCTTT. It codes for CASSLGQGLTEAFF. The chain carries TRBV7-9 and TRBJ1-1; 9 bases are a match to TRBD1. CDR1 and CDR2 (germline): SEHNR, FQNEAQ (reference sequence). The trim removed 5 bases at V and 5 bases at J, leaving 6 bases unmatched. The CDR3 has 14 amino acids.